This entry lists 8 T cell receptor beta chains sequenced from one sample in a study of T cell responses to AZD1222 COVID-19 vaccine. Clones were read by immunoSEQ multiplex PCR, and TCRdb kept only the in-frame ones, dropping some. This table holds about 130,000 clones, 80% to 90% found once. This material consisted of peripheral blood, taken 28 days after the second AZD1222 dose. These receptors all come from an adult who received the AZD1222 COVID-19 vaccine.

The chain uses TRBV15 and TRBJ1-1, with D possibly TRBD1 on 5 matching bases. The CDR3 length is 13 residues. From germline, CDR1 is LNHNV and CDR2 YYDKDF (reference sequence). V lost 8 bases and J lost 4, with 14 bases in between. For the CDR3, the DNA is TGTGCCACCTGTGAGGGTGGGGGCACTGAAGCTTTCTTT. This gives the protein CATCEGGGTEAFF.

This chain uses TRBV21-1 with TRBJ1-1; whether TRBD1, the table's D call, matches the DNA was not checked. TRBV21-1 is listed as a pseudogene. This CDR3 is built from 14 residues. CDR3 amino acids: CASSAGTLNTEAFF. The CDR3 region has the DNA TGTGCCAGCAGCGCCGGGACACTGAACACTGAAGCTTTCTTT.

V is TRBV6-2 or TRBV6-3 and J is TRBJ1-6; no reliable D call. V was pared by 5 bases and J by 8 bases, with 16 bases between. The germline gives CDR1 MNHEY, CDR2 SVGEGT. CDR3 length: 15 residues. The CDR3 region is CASSPESTRDSPLHF. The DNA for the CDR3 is TGTGCCAGCAGTCCAGAAAGTACCCGGGATTCACCCCTCCACTTT.

The CDR3 region has the DNA TGCGCCAGCAGCTTTGACAGCCAGGGACAGCCCCAGCATTTT. It translates to CASSFDSQGQPQHF. The gene calls are TRBV5-1 and TRBJ1-5; D possibly corresponds to TRBD1 (5 bases). Trimming took 2 bases from V and 7 from J, leaving 13 bases between them. This CDR3 has 14 amino acids. The V gene's germline CDR1 is SGHRS and CDR2 YFSETQ. The full variable domain, with the rest looked up from reference TRBV5-1 and TRBJ1-5, is KAGVTQTPRYLIKTRGQQVTLSCSPISGHRSVSWYQQTPGQGLQFLFEYFSETQRNKGNFPGRFSGRQFSNSRSEMNVSTLELGDSALYLCASSFDSQGQPQHFGDGTRLSIL.

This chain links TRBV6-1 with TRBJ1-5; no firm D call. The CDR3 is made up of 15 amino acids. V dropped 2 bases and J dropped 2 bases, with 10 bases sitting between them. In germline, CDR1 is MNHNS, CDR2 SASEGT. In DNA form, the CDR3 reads TGTGCCAGCAGTGAACGGGCCTGGGGCAATCAGCCCCAGCATTTT. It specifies CASSERAWGNQPQHF.

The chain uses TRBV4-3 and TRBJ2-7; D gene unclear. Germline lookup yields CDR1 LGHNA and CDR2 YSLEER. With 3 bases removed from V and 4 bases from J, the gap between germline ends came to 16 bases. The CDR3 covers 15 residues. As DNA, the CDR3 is TGCGCCAGCAGCCAGTTTGTTTCAGTTGGTTACGAGCAGTACTTC. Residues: CASSQFVSVGYEQYF.

The CDR3: CASSWDRISGNTIYF. The CDR3 DNA follows: TGTGCCAGCAGTTGGGACAGGATCTCTGGAAACACCATATATTTT. The V gene is TRBV6-5, the J gene TRBJ1-3; 8 bases fit TRBD1. Germline CDR1 reads MNHEY; CDR2 reads SVGAGI. V shed 4 bases, J shed 0 bases, and the junction held 2 bases outside the gene matches. This CDR3 is 15 amino acids long.

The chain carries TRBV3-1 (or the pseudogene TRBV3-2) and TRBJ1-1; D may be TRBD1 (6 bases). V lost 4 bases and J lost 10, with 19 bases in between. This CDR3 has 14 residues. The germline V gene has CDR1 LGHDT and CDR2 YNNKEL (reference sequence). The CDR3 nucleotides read TGTGCCAGCAGCCCTACGGGGGGCCACTCAGGAGCTTTCTTT. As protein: CASSPTGGHSGAFF.